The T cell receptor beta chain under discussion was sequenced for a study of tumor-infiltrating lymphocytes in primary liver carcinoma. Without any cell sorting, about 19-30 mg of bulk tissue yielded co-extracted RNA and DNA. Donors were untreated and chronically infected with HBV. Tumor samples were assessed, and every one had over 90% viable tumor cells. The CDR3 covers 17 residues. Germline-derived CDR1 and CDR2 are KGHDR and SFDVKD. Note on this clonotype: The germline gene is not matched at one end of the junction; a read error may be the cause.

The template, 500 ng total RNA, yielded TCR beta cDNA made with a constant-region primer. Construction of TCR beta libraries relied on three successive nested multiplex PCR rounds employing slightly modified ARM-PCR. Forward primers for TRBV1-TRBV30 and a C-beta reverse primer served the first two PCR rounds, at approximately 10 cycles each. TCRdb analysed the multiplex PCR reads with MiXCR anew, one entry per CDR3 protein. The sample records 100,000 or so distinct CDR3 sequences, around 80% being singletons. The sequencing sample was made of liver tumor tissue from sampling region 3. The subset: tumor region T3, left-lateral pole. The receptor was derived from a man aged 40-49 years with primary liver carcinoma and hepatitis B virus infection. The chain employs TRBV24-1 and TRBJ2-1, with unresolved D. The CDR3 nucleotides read TGTGCCACGAGTGAATATTCTACGGCTAGCTCCTACAATGAGCAGTTCTTC. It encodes CATSEYSTASSYNEQFF.